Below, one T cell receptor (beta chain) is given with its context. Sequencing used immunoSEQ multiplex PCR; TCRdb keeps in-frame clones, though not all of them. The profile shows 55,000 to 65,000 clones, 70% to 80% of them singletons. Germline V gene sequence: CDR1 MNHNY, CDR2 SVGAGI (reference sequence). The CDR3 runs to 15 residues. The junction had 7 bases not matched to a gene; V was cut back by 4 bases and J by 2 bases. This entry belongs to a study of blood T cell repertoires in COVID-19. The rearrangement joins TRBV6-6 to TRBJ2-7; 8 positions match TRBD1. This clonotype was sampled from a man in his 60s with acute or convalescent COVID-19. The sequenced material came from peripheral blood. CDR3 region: CASSSPDREAYEQYF. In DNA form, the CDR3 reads TGTGCCAGCAGTTCTCCGGACAGGGAGGCCTACGAGCAGTACTTC.